What follows is one TCR beta chain and its context. No cognate antigen has been identified for it. One base away there is no much larger clone; base qualities are not given. One collaborating source in Seattle enrolled patients during active infection and followed them longitudinally through the course of disease. Each collaborating institution followed its own protocols to collect whole blood in K2EDTA tubes. For TCRbeta analysis, collaborator samples were shipped as frozen whole blood, as isolated PBMCs, or as DNA extracted from either sample type. The data originate from a study of blood T cell repertoires in COVID-19 (dated by TCRdb to the early 2020s). Regarding the research as a whole: The collaborator samples originated in the United States, Italy and Spain and spanned the acute and convalescent phases of COVID-19. Subjects who had been exposed to COVID-19, were actively infected with it, or had recovered from it provided the deeply sampled blood TCRbeta repertoires that made up the dataset. HLA class I and class II types, where available, came from metadata supplied by the sample provider rather than from assay-based typing. Samples came from the ongoing ImmuneRACE study (first 160 participants) plus 1,254 subjects from 6 global collaborators. The repertoires were released in a freely available public database intended as a resource for research on the immune response to SARS-CoV-2. Nearly every sample came with metadata listing a de-identified subject ID, COVID-19 status, age in years and sex. The material from the prospective study consisted of cDNA or gDNA derived from T cells, B-cell-depleted T cells, or PBMCs. On the study overall, not on this receptor specifically: The amount of clinical and demographic metadata varied by source and participant and was provided uncurated.

Including cysteine and phenylalanine, the CDR3 has 13 amino acids. The read is trimmed to its CDR3 DNA, 39 bases read in frame from base 1. Here V drops 6 bases and J drops 8 bases, and the junction holds 9 bases not matched to any gene. The CDR1 and CDR2 encoded by the germline V gene (reference sequence) are LNHDA and SQIVND. TCRbeta CDR3 regions were amplified from genomic DNA by means of the immunoSEQ Assay, a bias-controlled multiplex PCR. In the authors' own workflow: The number of nucleated cells in each sample was estimated by amplification of reference gene primers within the assay. To quantify the absolute abundance of each unique TCRbeta CDR3 rearrangement, sequence reads were collapsed and filtered. For each sample, productive Simpson clonality was calculated as the square root of Simpson's diversity index over productive rearrangements. In its TCRdb copy, this immuneACCESS table keeps in-frame sequences only and misses some clones. Where compared with another copy, unresolved V genes explain less than half of these, and the others have no known cause. V, J and clone size derive from that table, while D and trimming were established from the DNA sequence. The sample data list around 270,000 clones, and over 75% of these were observed just once. The ten top clones hold approximately 0.94% of the sample.

This TCR was recovered from a human donor with COVID-19, enrolled during active disease. The donor label of this sample is uncertain. Input material: peripheral blood. Recombination joined TRBV19 with TRBJ1-2; TRBD1 lines up with 7 middle nucleotides. This receptor has the CDR3 CASSVTGARGYTF. In nucleotides, the sequence is TGTGCCAGTAGCGTTACAGGGGCGCGCGGCTACACCTTC.